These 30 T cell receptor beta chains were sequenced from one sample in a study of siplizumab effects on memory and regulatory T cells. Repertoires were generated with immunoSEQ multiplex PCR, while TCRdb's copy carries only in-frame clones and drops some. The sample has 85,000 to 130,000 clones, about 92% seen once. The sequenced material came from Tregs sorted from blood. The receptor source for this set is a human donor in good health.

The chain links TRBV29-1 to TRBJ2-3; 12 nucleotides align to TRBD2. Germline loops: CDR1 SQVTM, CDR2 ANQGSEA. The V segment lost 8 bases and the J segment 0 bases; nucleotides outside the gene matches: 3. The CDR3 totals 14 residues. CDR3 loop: CSWTSGKSTDTQYF. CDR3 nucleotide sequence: TGCAGCTGGACTAGCGGGAAAAGCACAGATACGCAGTATTTT.

The CDR3 protein is CASSSLGQGEYEQYF. CDR3 sequence (DNA): TGTGCCAGCAGCTCGTTGGGACAGGGGGAATACGAGCAGTACTTC. The V call is TRBV5-6, the J call TRBJ2-7, with 11 positions matching TRBD1. Per germline, CDR1 SGHDT and CDR2 YYEEEE. V dropped 3 bases and J dropped 4; count of bases not matched to a gene: 6. This CDR3 is 15 amino acids long.

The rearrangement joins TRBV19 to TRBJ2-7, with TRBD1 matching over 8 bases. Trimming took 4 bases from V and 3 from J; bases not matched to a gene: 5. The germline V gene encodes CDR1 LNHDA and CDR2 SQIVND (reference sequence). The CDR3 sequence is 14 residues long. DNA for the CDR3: TGTGCCAGTAGTACAAGGACAGGGATCTACGAGCAGTACTTC. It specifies CASSTRTGIYEQYF.

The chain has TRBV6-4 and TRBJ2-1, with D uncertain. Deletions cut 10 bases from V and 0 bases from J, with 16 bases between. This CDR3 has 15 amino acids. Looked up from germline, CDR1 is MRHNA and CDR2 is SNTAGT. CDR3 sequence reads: CATPIPEGSYNEQFF. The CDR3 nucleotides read TGTGCCACCCCCATTCCCGAAGGCTCCTACAATGAGCAGTTCTTC.

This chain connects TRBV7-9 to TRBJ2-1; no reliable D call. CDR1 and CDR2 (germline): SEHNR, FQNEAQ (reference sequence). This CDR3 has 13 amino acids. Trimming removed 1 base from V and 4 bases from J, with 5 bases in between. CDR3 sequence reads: CASSLDKYNEQFF. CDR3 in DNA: TGTGCCAGCAGCTTAGACAAGTACAATGAGCAGTTCTTC.

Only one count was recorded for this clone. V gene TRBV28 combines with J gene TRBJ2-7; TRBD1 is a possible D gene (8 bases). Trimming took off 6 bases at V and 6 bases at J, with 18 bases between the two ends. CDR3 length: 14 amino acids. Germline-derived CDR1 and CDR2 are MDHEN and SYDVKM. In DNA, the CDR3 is TGTGCCAGCAGAGCCTCGGACAGGGAGGGCGAGCAGTACTTC. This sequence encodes CASRASDREGEQYF.

CDR3 in DNA: TGTGCCAGCAGCGTAAGGGGGTCCTCTTACACCGGGGAGCTGTTTTTT. Translated, it gives CASSVRGSSYTGELFF. The rearrangement uses TRBV9 and TRBJ2-2; a weak D match, TRBD1 (6 bases). Trimming removed 1 base at V and 3 bases at J, with 13 bases between. In germline, CDR1 is SGDLS, CDR2 YYNGEE. This CDR3 comprises 16 residues.

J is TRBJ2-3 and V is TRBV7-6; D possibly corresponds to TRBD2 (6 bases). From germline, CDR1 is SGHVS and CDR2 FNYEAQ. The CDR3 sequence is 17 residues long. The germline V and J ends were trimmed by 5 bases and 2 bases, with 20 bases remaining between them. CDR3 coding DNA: TGTGCCAGCAGCAGGCAGGGACTCCCCGTCGTCACAGATACGCAGTATTTT. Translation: CASSRQGLPVVTDTQYF.

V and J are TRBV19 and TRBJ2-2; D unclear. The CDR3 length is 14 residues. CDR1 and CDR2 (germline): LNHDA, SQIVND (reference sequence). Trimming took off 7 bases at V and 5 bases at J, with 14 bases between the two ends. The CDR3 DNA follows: TGTGCCAGTAATCCGTCGAGACGGACCGGGGAGCTGTTTTTT. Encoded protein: CASNPSRRTGELFF.

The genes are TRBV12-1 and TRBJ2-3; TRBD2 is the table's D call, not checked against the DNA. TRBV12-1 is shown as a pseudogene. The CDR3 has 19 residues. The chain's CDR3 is CASSLIRGGLAGGRNTQYF. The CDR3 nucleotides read TGTGCCAGCAGCTTAATCCGGGGTGGACTAGCGGGAGGGCGAAATACGCAGTATTTT.

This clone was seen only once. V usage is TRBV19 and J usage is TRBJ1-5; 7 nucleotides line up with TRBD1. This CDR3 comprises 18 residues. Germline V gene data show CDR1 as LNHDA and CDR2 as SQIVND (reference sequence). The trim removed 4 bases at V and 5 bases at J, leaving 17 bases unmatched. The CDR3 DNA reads TGTGCCAGTAGTAAACTCGGGGACAGTATTCGGGGCGATCAGCCCCAGCATTTT. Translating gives CASSKLGDSIRGDQPQHF.

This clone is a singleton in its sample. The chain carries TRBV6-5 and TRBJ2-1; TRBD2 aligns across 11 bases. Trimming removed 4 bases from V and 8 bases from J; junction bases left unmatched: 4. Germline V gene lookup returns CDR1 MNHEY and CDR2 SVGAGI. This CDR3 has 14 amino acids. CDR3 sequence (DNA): TGTGCCAGCAGTTCCCCGGGACTAGCGGATGAGCAGTTCTTC. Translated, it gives CASSSPGLADEQFF.

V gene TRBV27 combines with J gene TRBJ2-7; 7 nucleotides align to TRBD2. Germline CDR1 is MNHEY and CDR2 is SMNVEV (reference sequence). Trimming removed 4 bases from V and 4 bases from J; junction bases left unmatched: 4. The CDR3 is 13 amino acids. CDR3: CASSSGGRYEQYF. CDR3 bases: TGTGCCAGCAGTTCGGGAGGCAGATACGAGCAGTACTTC.

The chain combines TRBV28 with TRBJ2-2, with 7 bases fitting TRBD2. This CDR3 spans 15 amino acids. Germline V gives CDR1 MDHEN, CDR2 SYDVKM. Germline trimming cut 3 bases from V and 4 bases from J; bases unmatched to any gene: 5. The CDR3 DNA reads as TGTGCCAGCAGTTTCGGGGGGAAACCCACCGGGGAGCTGTTTTTT. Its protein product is CASSFGGKPTGELFF.

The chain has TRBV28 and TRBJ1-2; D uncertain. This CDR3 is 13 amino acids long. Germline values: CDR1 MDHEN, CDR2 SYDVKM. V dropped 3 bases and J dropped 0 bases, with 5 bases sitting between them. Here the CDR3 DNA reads TGTGCCAGCAGTTTGCAGACTAACTATGGCTACACCTTC. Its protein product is CASSLQTNYGYTF.

The chain's CDR3 is CASSFAIGYEQYF. The CDR3 DNA reads as TGTGCCAGCAGTTTCGCTATCGGGTACGAGCAGTACTTC. The chain links TRBV27 to TRBJ2-7; D is uncertain. The CDR3 length is 13 residues. Trimming took 3 bases from V and 4 from J, leaving 10 bases between them. The V gene's germline CDR1 is MNHEY and CDR2 SMNVEV (reference sequence).

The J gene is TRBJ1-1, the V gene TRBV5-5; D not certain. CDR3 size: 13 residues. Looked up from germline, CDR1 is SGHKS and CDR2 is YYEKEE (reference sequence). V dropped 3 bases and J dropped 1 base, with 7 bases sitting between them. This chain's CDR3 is CASSSVPNTEAFF. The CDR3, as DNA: TGTGCCAGCAGCTCGGTTCCGAACACTGAAGCTTTCTTT.

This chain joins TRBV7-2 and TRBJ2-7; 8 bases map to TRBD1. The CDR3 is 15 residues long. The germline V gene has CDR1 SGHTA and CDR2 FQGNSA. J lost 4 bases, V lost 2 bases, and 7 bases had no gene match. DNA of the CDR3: TGTGCCAGCAGCTTAAGTCCGGACAGGGCTTACGAGCAGTACTTC. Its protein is CASSLSPDRAYEQYF.

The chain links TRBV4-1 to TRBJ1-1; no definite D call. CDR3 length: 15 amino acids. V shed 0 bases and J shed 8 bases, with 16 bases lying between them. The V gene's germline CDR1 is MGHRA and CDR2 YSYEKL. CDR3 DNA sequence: TGCGCCAGCAGCCAAGATCCCGCAGGCAGGCGAGAAGCTTTCTTT. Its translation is CASSQDPAGRREAFF.

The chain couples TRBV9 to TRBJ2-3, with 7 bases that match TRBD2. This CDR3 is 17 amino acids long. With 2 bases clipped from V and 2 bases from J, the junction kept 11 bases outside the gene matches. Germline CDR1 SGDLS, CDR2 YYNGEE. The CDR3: CASSVRPRAGDTDTQYF. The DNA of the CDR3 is TGTGCCAGCAGCGTCCGCCCCCGTGCGGGGGACACAGATACGCAGTATTTT.

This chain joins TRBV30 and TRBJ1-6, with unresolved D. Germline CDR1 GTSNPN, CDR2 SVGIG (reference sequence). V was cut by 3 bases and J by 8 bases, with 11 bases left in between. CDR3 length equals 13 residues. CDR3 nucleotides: TGTGCCTGGAGCAACGGGCAATATTCACCCCTCCACTTT. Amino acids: CAWSNGQYSPLHF. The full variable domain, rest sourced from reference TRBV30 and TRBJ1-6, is SQTIHQWPATLVQPVGSPLSLECTVEGTSNPNLYWYRQAAGRGLQLLFYSVGIGQISSEVPQNLSASRPQDRQFILSSKKLLLSDSGFYLCAWSNGQYSPLHFGNGTRLTVT.

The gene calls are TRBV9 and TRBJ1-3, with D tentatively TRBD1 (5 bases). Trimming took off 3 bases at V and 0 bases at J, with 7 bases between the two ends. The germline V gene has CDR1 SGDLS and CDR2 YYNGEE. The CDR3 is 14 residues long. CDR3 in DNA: TGTGCCAGCAGCGGAGGGGACTCTGGAAACACCATATATTTT. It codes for CASSGGDSGNTIYF.

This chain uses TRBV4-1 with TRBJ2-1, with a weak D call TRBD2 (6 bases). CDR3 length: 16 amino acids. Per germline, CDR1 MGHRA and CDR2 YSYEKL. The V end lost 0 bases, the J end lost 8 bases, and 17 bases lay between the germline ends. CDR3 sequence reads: CASSQDPGARGDEQFF. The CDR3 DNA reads TGCGCCAGCAGCCAAGATCCGGGAGCGAGGGGCGATGAGCAGTTCTTC.

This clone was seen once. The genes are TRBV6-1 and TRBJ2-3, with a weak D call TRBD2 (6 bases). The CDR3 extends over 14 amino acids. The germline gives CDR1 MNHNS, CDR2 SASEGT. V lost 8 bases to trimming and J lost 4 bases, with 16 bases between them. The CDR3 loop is CASGAGTSADTQYF. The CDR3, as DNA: TGTGCCAGCGGAGCCGGGACTTCAGCAGATACGCAGTATTTT.

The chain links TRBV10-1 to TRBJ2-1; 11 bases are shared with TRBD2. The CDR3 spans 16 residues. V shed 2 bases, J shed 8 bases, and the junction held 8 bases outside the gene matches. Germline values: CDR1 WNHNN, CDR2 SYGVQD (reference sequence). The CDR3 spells CASSEGTSGSTYEQFF. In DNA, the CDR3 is TGCGCCAGCAGTGAGGGTACTAGCGGGAGTACCTATGAGCAGTTCTTC.

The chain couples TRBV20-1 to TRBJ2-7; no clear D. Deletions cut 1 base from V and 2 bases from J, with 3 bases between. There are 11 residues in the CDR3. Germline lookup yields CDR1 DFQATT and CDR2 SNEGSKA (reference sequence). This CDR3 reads CSARAAYEQYF. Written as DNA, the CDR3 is TGCAGTGCTAGAGCTGCCTACGAGCAGTACTTC.

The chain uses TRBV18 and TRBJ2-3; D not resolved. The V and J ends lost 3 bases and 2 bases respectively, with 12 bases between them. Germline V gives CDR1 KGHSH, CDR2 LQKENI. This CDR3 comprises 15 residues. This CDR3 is CASSPIRATTDTQYF. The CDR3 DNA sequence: TGTGCCAGCTCACCGATCCGGGCTACCACAGATACGCAGTATTTT.

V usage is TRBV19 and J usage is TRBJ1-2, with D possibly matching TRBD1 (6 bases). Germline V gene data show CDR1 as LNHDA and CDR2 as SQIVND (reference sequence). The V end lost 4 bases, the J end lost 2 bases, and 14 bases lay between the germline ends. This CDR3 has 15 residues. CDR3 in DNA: TGTGCCAGTAGTAACCCCGGACAGATAAACTATGGCTACACCTTC. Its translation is CASSNPGQINYGYTF.

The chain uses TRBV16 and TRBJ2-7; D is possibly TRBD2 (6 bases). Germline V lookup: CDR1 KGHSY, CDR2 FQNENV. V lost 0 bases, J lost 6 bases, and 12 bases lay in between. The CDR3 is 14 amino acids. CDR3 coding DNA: TGTGCCAGCAGCCAATCGAGTCTAGCGAGCGAGCAGTACTTC. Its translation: CASSQSSLASEQYF.

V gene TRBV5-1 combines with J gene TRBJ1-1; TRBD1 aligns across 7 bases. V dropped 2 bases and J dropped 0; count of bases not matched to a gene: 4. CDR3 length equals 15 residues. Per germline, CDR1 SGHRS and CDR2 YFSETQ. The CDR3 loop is CASSFRGELNTEAFF. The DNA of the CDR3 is TGCGCCAGCAGCTTCAGGGGGGAGTTGAACACTGAAGCTTTCTTT.